The clone carrying this TCR beta chain was counted ten times or more. These data are taken from a study of metastatic and nonmetastatic thyroid tumors. There were no patients who had received any treatment before thyroid surgery. TCRdb redid the clone calls on the PCR reads using MiXCR. The table lists around 34,000 clones, 15% of them singletons. The sequence came from a male donor with papillary thyroid cancer or a benign thyroid nodule (not recorded which). Some clones in this sample may be carry-over from other donors' samples. The sample consisted of blood.

In DNA form, the CDR3 reads TGTGCCAGCAGCCTCCACTACGAGCAGTACTTC. It is translated as CASSLHYEQYF. V and J are TRBV3-1 and TRBJ2-7; D not certain. The CDR3 is 11 residues long. V lost 4 bases, J lost 3 bases, and 4 bases lay in between. Germline CDR1 and CDR2: LGHDT and YNNKEL (reference sequence).